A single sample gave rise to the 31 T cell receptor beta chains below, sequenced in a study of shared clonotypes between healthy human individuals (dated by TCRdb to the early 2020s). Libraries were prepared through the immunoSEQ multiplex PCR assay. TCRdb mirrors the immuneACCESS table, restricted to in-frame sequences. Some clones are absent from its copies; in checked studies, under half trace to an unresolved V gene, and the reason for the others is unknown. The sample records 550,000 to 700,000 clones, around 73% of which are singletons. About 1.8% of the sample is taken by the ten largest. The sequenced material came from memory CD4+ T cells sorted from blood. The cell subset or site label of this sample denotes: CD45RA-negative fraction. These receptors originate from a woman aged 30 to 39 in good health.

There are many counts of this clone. CDR3 loop: CASPTGTDTQYF. In DNA, the CDR3 is TGTGCCAGTCCGACGGGCACAGATACGCAGTATTTT. The gene calls are TRBV7-3 and TRBJ2-3; D gene ambiguous. Germline CDR1 reads SGHTA; CDR2 reads FQGTGA. The CDR3 sequence is 12 residues long. Trimming stripped 9 bases from V and 1 base from J, with 8 bases between.

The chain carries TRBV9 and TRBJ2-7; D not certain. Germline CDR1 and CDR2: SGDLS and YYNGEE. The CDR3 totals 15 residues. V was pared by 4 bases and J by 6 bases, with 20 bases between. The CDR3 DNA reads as TGTGCCAGCAGCAAAGGCCTTGTAGGTACCGGCGAGCAGTACTTC. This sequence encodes CASSKGLVGTGEQYF.

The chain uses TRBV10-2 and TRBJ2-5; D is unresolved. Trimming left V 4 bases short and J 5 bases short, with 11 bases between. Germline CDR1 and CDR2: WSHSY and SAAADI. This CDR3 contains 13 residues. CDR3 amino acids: CASSARRRETQYF. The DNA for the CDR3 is TGCGCCAGCAGTGCCCGGAGAAGGGAGACCCAGTACTTC.

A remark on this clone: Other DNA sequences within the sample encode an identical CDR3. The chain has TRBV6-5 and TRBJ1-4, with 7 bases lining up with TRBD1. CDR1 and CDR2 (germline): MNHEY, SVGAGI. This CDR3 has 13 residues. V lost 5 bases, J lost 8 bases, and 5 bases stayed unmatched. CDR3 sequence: CASSRQGVEKLFF. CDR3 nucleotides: TGTGCCAGCAGTCGACAGGGAGTGGAAAAACTGTTTTTT.

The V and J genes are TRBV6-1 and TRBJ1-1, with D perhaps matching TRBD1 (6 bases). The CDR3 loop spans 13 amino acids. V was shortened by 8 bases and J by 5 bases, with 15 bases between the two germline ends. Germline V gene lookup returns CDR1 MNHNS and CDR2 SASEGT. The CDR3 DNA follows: TGTGCCAGCCTCTGGGGGGCTAGTACTGAAGCTTTCTTT. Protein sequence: CASLWGASTEAFF.

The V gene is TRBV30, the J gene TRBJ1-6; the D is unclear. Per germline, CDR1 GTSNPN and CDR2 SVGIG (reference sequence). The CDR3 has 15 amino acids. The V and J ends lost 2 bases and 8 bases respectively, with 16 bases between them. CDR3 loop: CAWSSVEGRDSPLHF. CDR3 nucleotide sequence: TGTGCCTGGAGTTCTGTAGAGGGAAGAGATTCACCCCTCCACTTT.

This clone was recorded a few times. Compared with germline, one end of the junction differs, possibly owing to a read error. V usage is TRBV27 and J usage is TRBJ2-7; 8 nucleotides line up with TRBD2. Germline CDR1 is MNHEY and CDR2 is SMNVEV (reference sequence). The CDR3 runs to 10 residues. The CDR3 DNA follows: TGTGCCAGCACCCGGTTAGCGGGAAACTTC. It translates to CASTRLAGNF.

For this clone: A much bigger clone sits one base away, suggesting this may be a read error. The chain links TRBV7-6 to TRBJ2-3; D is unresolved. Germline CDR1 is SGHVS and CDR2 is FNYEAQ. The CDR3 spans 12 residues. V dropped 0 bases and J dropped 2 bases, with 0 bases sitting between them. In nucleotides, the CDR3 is TGTGCCAGCAGCTTAGCCACAGATACGCAGTATTTT. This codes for CASSLATDTQYF.

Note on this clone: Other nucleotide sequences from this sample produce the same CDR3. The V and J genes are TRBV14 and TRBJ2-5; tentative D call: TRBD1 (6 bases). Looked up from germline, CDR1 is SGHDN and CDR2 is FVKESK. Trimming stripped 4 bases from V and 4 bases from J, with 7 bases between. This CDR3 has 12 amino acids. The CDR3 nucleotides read TGTGCCAGCAGCCGGACAGCAGAGACCCAGTACTTC. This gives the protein CASSRTAETQYF.

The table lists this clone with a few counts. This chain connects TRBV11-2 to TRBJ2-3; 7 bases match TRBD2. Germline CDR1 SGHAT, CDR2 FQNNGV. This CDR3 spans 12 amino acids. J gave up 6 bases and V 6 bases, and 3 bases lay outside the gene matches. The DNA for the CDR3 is TGTGCCAGCAGGAGGGAGGGGGATACGCAGTATTTT. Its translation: CASRREGDTQYF.

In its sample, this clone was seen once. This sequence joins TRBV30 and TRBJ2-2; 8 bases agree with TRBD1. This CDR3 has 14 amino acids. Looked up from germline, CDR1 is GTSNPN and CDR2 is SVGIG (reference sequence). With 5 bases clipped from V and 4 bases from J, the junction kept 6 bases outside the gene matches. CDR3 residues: CAWQGQGFTGELFF. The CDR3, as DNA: TGTGCCTGGCAAGGACAGGGATTCACCGGGGAGCTGTTTTTT.

The CDR3 protein is CASSLGAGYHEQYF. CDR3 bases: TGTGCCAGCAGCTTGGGGGCCGGTTACCACGAGCAGTACTTC. The chain uses TRBV5-6 and TRBJ2-7; the D is unclear. Germline assignment: CDR1 SGHDT and CDR2 YYEEEE. Trimming pared 0 bases from V and 5 bases from J, leaving 12 bases between. The CDR3 runs to 14 residues.

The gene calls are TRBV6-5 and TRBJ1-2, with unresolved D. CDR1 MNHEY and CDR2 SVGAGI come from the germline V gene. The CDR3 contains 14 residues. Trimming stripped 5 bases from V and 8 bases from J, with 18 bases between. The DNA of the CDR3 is TGTGCCAGCAGTGAAGTGGTTGGCTCGGGAGGCTACACCTTC. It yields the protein CASSEVVGSGGYTF.

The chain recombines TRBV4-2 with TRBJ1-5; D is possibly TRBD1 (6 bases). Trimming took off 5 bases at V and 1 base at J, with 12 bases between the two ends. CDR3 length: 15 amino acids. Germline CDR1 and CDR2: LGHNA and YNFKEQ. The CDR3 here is CASSSRTDSNQPQHF. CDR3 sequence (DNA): TGTGCCAGCAGCTCACGGACAGACAGCAATCAGCCCCAGCATTTT.

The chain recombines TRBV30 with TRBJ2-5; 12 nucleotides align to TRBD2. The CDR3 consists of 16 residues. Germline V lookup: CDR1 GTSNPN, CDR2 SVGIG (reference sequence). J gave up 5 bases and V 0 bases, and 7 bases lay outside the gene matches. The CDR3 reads CAWSVLAGGPGETQYF. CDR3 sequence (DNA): TGTGCCTGGAGTGTTCTAGCGGGAGGGCCTGGGGAGACCCAGTACTTC. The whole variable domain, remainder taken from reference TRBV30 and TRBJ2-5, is SQTIHQWPATLVQPVGSPLSLECTVEGTSNPNLYWYRQAAGRGLQLLFYSVGIGQISSEVPQNLSASRPQDRQFILSSKKLLLSDSGFYLCAWSVLAGGPGETQYFGPGTRLLVL.

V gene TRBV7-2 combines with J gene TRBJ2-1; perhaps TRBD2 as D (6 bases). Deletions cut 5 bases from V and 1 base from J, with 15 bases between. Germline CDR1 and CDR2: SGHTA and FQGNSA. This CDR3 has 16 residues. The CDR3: CASSPRGSRSYNEQFF. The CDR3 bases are TGTGCCAGCAGCCCACGGGGGAGTAGGTCCTACAATGAGCAGTTCTTC.

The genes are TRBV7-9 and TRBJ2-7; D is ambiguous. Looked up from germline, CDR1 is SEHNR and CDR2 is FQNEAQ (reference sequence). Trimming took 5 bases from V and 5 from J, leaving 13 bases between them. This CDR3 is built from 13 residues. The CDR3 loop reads CASSPSSGNEQYF. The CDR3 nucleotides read TGTGCCAGCAGCCCAAGTTCAGGAAACGAGCAGTACTTC.

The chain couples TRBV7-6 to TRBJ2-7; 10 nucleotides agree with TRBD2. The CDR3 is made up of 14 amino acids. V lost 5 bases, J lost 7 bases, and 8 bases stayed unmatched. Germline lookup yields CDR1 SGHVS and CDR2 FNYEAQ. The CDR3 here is CASSRTPGLAEQYF. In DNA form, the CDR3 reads TGTGCCAGCAGCCGAACCCCGGGACTAGCGGAGCAGTACTTC.

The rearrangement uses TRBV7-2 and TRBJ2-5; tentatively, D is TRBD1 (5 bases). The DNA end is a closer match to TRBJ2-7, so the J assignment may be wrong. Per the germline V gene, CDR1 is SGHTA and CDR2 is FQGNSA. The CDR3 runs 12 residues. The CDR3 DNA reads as TGTGCCAGCAGCTTTACAGGATACGAGCAGTACTTC. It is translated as CASSFTGYEQYF.

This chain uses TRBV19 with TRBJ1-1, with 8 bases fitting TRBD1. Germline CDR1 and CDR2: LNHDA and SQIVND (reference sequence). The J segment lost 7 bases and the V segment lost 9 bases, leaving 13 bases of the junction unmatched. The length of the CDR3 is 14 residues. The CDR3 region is CASPGEYGQGEAFF. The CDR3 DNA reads TGTGCCAGCCCAGGGGAGTATGGACAGGGTGAAGCTTTCTTT. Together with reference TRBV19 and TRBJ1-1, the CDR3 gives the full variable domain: DGGITQSPKYLFRKEGQNVTLSCEQNLNHDAMYWYRQDPGQGLRLIYYSQIVNDFQKGDIAEGYSVSREKKESFPLTVTSAQKNPTAFYLCASPGEYGQGEAFFGQGTRLTVV.

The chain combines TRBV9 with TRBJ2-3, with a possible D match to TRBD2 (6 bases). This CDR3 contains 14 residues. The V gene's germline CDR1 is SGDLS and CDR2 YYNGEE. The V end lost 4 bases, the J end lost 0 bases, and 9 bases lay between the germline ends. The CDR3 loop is CASSPGLSTDTQYF. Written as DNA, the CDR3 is TGTGCCAGCAGCCCGGGACTCAGCACAGATACGCAGTATTTT.

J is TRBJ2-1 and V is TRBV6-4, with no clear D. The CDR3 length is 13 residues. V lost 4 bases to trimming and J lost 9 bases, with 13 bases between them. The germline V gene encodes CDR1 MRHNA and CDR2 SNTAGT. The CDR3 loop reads CASSATTLGEQFF. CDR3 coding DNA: TGTGCCAGCAGTGCAACGACTCTGGGTGAGCAGTTCTTC.

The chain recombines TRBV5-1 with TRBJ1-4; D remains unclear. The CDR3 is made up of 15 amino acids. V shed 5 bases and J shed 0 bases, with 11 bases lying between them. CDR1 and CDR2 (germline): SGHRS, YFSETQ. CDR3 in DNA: TGCGCCAGCAGTCATGGGCGGACAACTAATGAAAAACTGTTTTTT. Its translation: CASSHGRTTNEKLFF.

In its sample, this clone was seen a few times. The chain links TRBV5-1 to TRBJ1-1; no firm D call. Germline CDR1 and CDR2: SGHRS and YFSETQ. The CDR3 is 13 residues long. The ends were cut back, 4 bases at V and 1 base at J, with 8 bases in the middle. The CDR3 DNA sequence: TGCGCCAGCAGCGAGGGTGCGAACACTGAAGCTTTCTTT. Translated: CASSEGANTEAFF.

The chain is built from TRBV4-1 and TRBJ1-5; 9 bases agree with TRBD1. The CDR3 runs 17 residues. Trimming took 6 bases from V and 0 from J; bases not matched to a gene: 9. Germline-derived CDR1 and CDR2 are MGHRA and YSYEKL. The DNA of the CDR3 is TGCGCCAGCAGATACCGAACGGGACAGGGTAGCAATCAGCCCCAGCATTTT. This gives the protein CASRYRTGQGSNQPQHF.

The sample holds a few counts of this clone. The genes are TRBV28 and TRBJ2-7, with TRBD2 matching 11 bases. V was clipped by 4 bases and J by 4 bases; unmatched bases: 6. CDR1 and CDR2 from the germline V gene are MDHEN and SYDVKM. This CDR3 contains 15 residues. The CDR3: CASSSTGTSGYEQYF. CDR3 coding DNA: TGTGCCAGCAGTTCCACCGGGACTAGCGGTTACGAGCAGTACTTC. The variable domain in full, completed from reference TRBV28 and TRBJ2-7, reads DVKVTQSSRYLVKRTGEKVFLECVQDMDHENMFWYRQDPGLGLRLIYFSYDVKMKEKGDIPEGYSVSREKKERFSLILESASTNQTSMYLCASSSTGTSGYEQYFGPGTRLTVT.

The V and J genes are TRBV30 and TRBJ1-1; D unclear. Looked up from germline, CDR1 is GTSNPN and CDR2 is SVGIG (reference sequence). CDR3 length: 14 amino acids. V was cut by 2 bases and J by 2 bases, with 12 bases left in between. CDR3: CAWSRKGGNTEAFF. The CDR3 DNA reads TGTGCCTGGAGTAGAAAGGGAGGCAACACTGAAGCTTTCTTT.

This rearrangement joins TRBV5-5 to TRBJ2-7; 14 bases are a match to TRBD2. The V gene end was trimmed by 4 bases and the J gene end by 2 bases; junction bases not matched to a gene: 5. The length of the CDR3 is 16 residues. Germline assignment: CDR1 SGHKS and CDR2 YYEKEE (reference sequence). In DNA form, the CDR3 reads TGTGCCAGCAGCGCGGGACTAGCGGGAGTAGCCTACGAGCAGTACTTC. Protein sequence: CASSAGLAGVAYEQYF.

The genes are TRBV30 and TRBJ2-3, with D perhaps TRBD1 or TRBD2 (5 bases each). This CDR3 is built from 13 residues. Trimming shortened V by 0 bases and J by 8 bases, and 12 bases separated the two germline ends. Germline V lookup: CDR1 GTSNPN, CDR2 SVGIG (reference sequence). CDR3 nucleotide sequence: TGTGCCTGGAGTGTGGGGGAAGTCTCTACGCAGTATTTT. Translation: CAWSVGEVSTQYF.

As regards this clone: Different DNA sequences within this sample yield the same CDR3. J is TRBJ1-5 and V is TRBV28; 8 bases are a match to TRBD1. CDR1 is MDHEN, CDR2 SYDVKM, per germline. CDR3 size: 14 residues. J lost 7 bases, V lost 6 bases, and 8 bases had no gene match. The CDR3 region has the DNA TGTGCCAGCAGCCCCGGACAGGGAGGCCAGCCCCAGCATTTT. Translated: CASSPGQGGQPQHF.

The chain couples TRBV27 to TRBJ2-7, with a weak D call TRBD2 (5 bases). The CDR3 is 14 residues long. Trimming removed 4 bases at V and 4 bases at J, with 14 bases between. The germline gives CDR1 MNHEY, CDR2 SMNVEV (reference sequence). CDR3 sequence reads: CASSWSGKGYEQYF. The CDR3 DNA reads TGTGCCAGCAGTTGGTCGGGAAAGGGATACGAGCAGTACTTC.